This entry lists 15 T cell receptor beta chains sequenced from one sample in a study of control samples from healthy donors and cancer patients. The protocol was immunoSEQ multiplex PCR, while the TCRdb copy is restricted to in-frame clones and leaves out a portion. The sample carries 150,000 to 200,000 clones, roughly 93% recorded once. Sequencing was done on a sample of blood. Source of these receptors: a woman aged 55-69 years in good health.

This clone was picked up a small number of times. The V and J genes are TRBV11-2 and TRBJ2-2, with D unresolved. Germline CDR1 SGHAT, CDR2 FQNNGV. V lost 1 base and J 3 bases, leaving 6 bases between the germline ends. The CDR3 is 14 residues long. CDR3 protein: CASSLAVYTGELFF. CDR3 DNA: TGTGCCAGCAGCTTAGCGGTCTACACCGGGGAGCTGTTTTTT.

The CDR3 DNA follows: TGTGCCAGCAGCCAATATTGGGGGGACACTGAAGCTTTCTTT. Protein sequence: CASSQYWGDTEAFF. The chain combines TRBV7-9 with TRBJ1-1; possibly TRBD1 for D (5 bases). Germline CDR1 SEHNR, CDR2 FQNEAQ (reference sequence). Trimming stripped 5 bases from V and 3 bases from J, with 13 bases between. CDR3 size: 14 residues.

The chain joins TRBV18 to TRBJ2-1, with D hard to call. V was pared by 4 bases and J by 6 bases, with 4 bases between. The germline gives CDR1 KGHSH, CDR2 LQKENI. This CDR3 has 11 residues. CDR3 amino acids: CASSRGNEQFF. Written as DNA, the CDR3 is TGTGCCAGCTCACGGGGCAATGAGCAGTTCTTC.

V usage is TRBV10-3 and J usage is TRBJ1-1, with D possibly TRBD1 on 5 matching bases. V lost 3 bases, J lost 0 bases, and 8 bases lay in between. This CDR3 is 14 amino acids long. CDR1 is ENHRY and CDR2 is SYGVKD in the germline V gene. CDR3 loop: CAISDGGLNTEAFF. The CDR3 DNA sequence: TGTGCCATCAGTGATGGGGGTTTGAACACTGAAGCTTTCTTT.

The chain uses TRBV3-1 (or the pseudogene TRBV3-2) and TRBJ2-3; D is tentatively TRBD1 or TRBD2 (6 bases each). Trimming cost V 2 bases and J 0 bases, with 12 bases left between them. CDR3 length: 16 residues. Germline CDR1 reads LGHDT; CDR2 reads YNNKEL (reference sequence). Written as DNA, the CDR3 is TGTGCCAGCAGCCAATTCAAGGGGGGCAGCACAGATACGCAGTATTTT. Protein product: CASSQFKGGSTDTQYF.

The CDR3 DNA sequence: TGTGCCAGCAGGACCCGGGACCGCTATGGCTACACCTTC. This codes for CASRTRDRYGYTF. V gene TRBV6-6 combines with J gene TRBJ1-2; D possibly corresponds to TRBD1 (5 bases). The CDR3 loop spans 13 amino acids. The V end was cut by 6 bases, the J end by 4 bases, with 12 bases between. Germline loops: CDR1 MNHNY, CDR2 SVGAGI (reference sequence).

This sequence joins TRBV13 and TRBJ2-5; possibly TRBD2 for D (6 bases). Germline loops: CDR1 PRHDT, CDR2 FYEKMQ (reference sequence). The CDR3 length is 11 residues. V gave up 5 bases and J gave up 5 bases, with 6 bases separating them. In DNA form, the CDR3 reads TGTGCCAGCAGCCGGGAGGAGACCCAGTACTTC. Its protein is CASSREETQYF.

The rearrangement uses TRBV14 and TRBJ1-1, with 7 bases fitting TRBD1. The ends lost 1 base at V and 7 bases at J; junction bases unmatched: 0. Germline CDR1 and CDR2: SGHDN and FVKESK. The CDR3 has 12 residues. The chain's CDR3 is CASSQGDSEAFF. CDR3 bases: TGTGCCAGCAGCCAAGGGGACAGTGAAGCTTTCTTT.

The rearrangement joins TRBV4-3 to TRBJ2-7; D remains ambiguous. Germline V gene data show CDR1 as LGHNA and CDR2 as YSLEER. Trimming removed 0 bases from V and 3 bases from J, with 9 bases in between. The CDR3 contains 14 residues. The CDR3 nucleotides are TGCGCCAGCAGCCAAGATCTCGGACGCTACGAGCAGTACTTC. This sequence encodes CASSQDLGRYEQYF.

This chain connects TRBV4-1 to TRBJ2-5; TRBD2 is a possible D gene (5 bases). CDR1 and CDR2 from the germline V gene are MGHRA and YSYEKL. V lost 0 bases to trimming and J lost 4 bases, with 15 bases between them. The CDR3 is 16 residues long. The CDR3 spells CASSQDRGLAGETQYF. Here the CDR3 DNA reads TGCGCCAGCAGCCAAGATCGTGGGCTAGCAGGAGAGACCCAGTACTTC.

V and J are TRBV19 and TRBJ1-5, with a possible D match to TRBD1 (6 bases). The CDR3 is made up of 14 amino acids. V gave up 3 bases and J gave up 7 bases, with 13 bases separating them. Germline V gives CDR1 LNHDA, CDR2 SQIVND (reference sequence). The CDR3 reads CASSIFGGGQPQHF. Written as DNA, the CDR3 is TGTGCCAGTAGTATTTTTGGGGGCGGACAGCCCCAGCATTTT.

The chain combines TRBV18 with TRBJ2-7; D gene uncertain. V lost 5 bases, J lost 2 bases, and 16 bases lay in between. The CDR3 extends over 15 amino acids. Per germline, CDR1 KGHSH and CDR2 LQKENI. The CDR3 DNA reads as TGTGCCAGCTCATTTTCGTCTAACGTACCCTACGAGCAGTACTTC. It is translated as CASSFSSNVPYEQYF. The full variable domain, rest sourced from reference TRBV18 and TRBJ2-7, is NAGVMQNPRHLVRRRGQEARLRCSPMKGHSHVYWYRQLPEEGLKFMVYLQKENIIDESGMPKERFSAEFPKEGPSILRIQQVVRGDSAAYFCASSFSSNVPYEQYFGPGTRLTVT.

V is TRBV7-2 and J is TRBJ2-7; D unresolved. Germline CDR1 reads SGHTA; CDR2 reads FQGNSA. The CDR3 covers 18 residues. Deletions cut 0 bases from V and 3 bases from J, with 21 bases between. The CDR3: CASSLATAFTAYGYEQYF. The CDR3 DNA reads TGTGCCAGCAGCTTAGCCACAGCATTTACAGCGTACGGCTACGAGCAGTACTTC.

This clone was observed a few times. The chain is built from TRBV6-5 and TRBJ1-5, with 7 nucleotides matching TRBD1. This CDR3 is 15 amino acids long. V was pared by 5 bases and J by 4 bases, with 8 bases of the junction left unmatched. CDR1 MNHEY and CDR2 SVGAGI come from the germline V gene. The CDR3 is CASSQRQTGNQPQHF. The DNA of the CDR3 is TGTGCCAGCAGTCAACGTCAGACAGGGAATCAGCCCCAGCATTTT.

Comment on this clone: Other DNA sequences within the sample encode an identical CDR3. The J gene is TRBJ1-4, the V gene TRBV5-1; no firm D call. V lost 2 bases, J lost 0 bases, and 5 bases lay in between. Germline CDR1 SGHRS, CDR2 YFSETQ. This CDR3 is 14 amino acids long. CDR3 region: CASSLTATNEKLFF. The CDR3 DNA is TGCGCCAGCAGCTTAACAGCAACTAATGAAAAACTGTTTTTT. Full variable domain (rest looked up from reference TRBV5-1 and TRBJ1-4): KAGVTQTPRYLIKTRGQQVTLSCSPISGHRSVSWYQQTPGQGLQFLFEYFSETQRNKGNFPGRFSGRQFSNSRSEMNVSTLELGDSALYLCASSLTATNEKLFFGSGTQLSVL.